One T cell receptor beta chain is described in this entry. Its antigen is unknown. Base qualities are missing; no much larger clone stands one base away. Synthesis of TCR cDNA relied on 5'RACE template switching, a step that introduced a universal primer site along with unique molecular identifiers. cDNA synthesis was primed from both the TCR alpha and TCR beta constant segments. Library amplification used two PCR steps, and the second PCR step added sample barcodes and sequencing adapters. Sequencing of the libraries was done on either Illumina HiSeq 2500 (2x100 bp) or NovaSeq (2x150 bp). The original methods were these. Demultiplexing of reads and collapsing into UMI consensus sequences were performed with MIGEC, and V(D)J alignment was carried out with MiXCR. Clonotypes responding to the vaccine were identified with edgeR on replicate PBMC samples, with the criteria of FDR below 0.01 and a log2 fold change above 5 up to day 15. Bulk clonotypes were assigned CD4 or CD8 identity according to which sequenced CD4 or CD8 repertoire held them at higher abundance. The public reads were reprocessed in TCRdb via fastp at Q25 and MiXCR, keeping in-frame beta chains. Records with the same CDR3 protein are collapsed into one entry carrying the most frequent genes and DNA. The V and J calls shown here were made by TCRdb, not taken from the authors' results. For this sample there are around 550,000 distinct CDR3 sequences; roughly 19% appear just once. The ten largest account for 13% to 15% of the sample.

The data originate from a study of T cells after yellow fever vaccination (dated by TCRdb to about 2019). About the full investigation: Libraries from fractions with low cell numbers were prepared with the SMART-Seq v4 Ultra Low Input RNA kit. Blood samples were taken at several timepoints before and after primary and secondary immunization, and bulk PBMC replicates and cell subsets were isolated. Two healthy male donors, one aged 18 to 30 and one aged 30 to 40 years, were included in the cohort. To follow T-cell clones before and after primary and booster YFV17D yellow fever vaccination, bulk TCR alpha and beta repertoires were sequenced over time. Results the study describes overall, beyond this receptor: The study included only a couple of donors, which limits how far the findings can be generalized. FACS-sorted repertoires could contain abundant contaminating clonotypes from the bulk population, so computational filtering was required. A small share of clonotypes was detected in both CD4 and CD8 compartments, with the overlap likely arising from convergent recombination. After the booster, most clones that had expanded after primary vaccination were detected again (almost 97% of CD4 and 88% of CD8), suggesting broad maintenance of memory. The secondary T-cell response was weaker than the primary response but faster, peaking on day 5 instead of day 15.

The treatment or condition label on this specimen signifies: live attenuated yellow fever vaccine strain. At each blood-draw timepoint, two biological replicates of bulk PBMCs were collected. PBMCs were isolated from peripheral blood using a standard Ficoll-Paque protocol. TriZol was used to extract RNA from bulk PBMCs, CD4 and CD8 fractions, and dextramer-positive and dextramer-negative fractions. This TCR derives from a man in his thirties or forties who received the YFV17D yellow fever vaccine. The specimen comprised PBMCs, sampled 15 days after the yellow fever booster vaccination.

The nucleotides are TGTGCCACCAGCAGAGATCACGGGACTAGCAGTTACGAGCAGTACTTC. It translates to CATSRDHGTSSYEQYF. The sequence is built from TRBV15 and TRBJ2-7, with TRBD2 identical over 9 junction bases. Trimming removed 0 bases from V and 4 bases from J; the gene matches leave 7 bases unexplained. CDR1 is given as LNHNV and CDR2 as YYDKDF, both from the germline V gene (reference sequence). From the cysteine through the phenylalanine, the CDR3 covers 16 amino acids. The kept DNA is CDR3 alone, 48 bases in frame from the first base. The entire variable domain, with the stretches around the CDR3 drawn from the reference TRBV15 and TRBJ2-7 proteins, is DAMVIQNPRYQVTQFGKPVTLSCSQTLNHNVMYWYQQKSSQAPKLLFHYYDKDFNNEADTPDNFQSRRPNTSFCFLDIRSPGLGDTAMYLCATSRDHGTSSYEQYFGPGTRLTVT.